These 13 T cell receptor beta chains were sequenced from one sample in a study of blood T cell repertoires in COVID-19. Libraries were prepared by immunoSEQ multiplex PCR; TCRdb keeps only in-frame clonotypes and omits some of them. Among 200,000 to 250,000 clones, roughly 90% were seen once, and the ten largest hold less than 15%. Sequencing was carried out using PBMCs or T cells enriched from blood (not recorded which). Every receptor here comes from a man aged 25-45 years who had been exposed to COVID-19.

The chain combines TRBV5-4 with TRBJ1-5; 8 bases map to TRBD1. V was pared by 4 bases and J by 6 bases, with 6 bases of the junction left unmatched. The CDR3 sequence is 14 residues long. Germline V lookup: CDR1 SGHNT, CDR2 YYREEE (reference sequence). CDR3 in amino acids: CASSQDRVGQPQHF. The DNA of the CDR3 is TGTGCCAGCAGCCAGGACAGGGTCGGTCAGCCCCAGCATTTT.

The J gene is TRBJ1-6, the V gene TRBV30; 8 bases map to TRBD1. Trimming took 5 bases from V and 11 from J; bases not matched to a gene: 8. There are 13 residues in the CDR3. Per the germline V gene, CDR1 is GTSNPN and CDR2 is SVGIG (reference sequence). The chain's CDR3 is CAWATGDGAPLHF. The CDR3 region has the DNA TGTGCCTGGGCGACAGGGGACGGGGCACCCCTCCACTTT.

This clone turned up a few times. The chain employs TRBV5-6 and TRBJ1-5; TRBD1 aligns across 8 bases. V lost 4 bases to trimming and J lost 5 bases; unmatched junction nucleotides: 5. Germline V lookup: CDR1 SGHDT, CDR2 YYEEEE. The CDR3 length is 14 residues. The CDR3 loop reads CASSLTGGHQPQHF. CDR3 sequence (DNA): TGTGCCAGCAGCCTAACAGGGGGGCATCAGCCCCAGCATTTT.

The chain is built from TRBV5-5 and TRBJ2-7; 8 bases agree with TRBD1. J lost 0 bases, V lost 4 bases, and 3 bases had no gene match. Germline loops: CDR1 SGHKS, CDR2 YYEKEE (reference sequence). The CDR3 consists of 14 residues. The CDR3 DNA reads as TGTGCCAGCAGCCCGGGACAGGCCTCCTACGAGCAGTACTTC. Translating gives CASSPGQASYEQYF.

The chain uses TRBV20-1 and TRBJ2-5; D unresolved. The V gene's germline CDR1 is DFQATT and CDR2 SNEGSKA (reference sequence). The V end was cut by 5 bases, the J end by 4 bases, with 8 bases between. The CDR3 has 11 residues. CDR3 residues: CSAAPGETQYF. The CDR3 DNA sequence: TGCAGTGCTGCCCCGGGAGAGACCCAGTACTTC.

The genes are TRBV2 and TRBJ1-2; 9 nucleotides line up with TRBD1. Germline V gives CDR1 SNHLY, CDR2 FYNNEI. V lost 5 bases and J lost 7; bases outside the gene matches: 8. CDR3 length equals 14 residues. The CDR3 loop is CASSTGTGIGGYTF. Written as DNA, the CDR3 is TGTGCCAGCAGTACCGGGACAGGGATCGGTGGCTACACCTTC. The variable domain in full, completed from reference TRBV2 and TRBJ1-2, reads EPEVTQTPSHQVTQMGQEVILRCVPISNHLYFYWYRQILGQKVEFLVSFYNNEISEKSEIFDDQFSVERPDGSNFTLKIRSTKLEDSAMYFCASSTGTGIGGYTFGSGTRLTVV.

The V call is TRBV5-1, the J call TRBJ2-1; 7 bases line up with TRBD1. Germline V gene data show CDR1 as SGHRS and CDR2 as YFSETQ. V was clipped by 4 bases and J by 8 bases; unmatched bases: 9. The length of the CDR3 is 14 residues. The CDR3 coding sequence is TGCGCCAGCAGCGGGCAGGGGGTCATGGATGAGCAGTTCTTC. The encoded protein is CASSGQGVMDEQFF.

The V and J genes are TRBV11-2 and TRBJ1-2; D perhaps matches TRBD1 (6 bases). The germline V gene has CDR1 SGHAT and CDR2 FQNNGV. This CDR3 contains 17 residues. Trimming took off 2 bases at V and 8 bases at J, with 24 bases between the two ends. CDR3 sequence (DNA): TGTGCCAGCAGCTTAACAGGATGGGCTAGACAGGTCGACGGCTACACCTTC. Encoded protein: CASSLTGWARQVDGYTF.

This clone was counted between two and nine times. The J gene is TRBJ2-2, the V gene TRBV4-2, with TRBD2 matching 7 bases. The CDR3 consists of 17 residues. Trimming took 0 bases from V and 0 from J; bases not matched to a gene: 4. The germline V gene encodes CDR1 LGHNA and CDR2 YNFKEQ. CDR3 amino acids: CASSQDTLAANTGELFF. The CDR3 DNA is TGTGCCAGCAGCCAAGATACGCTAGCGGCGAACACCGGGGAGCTGTTTTTT.

The chain links TRBV27 to TRBJ2-7, with 10 bases lining up with TRBD1. This CDR3 is 14 amino acids long. Germline CDR1 is MNHEY and CDR2 is SMNVEV (reference sequence). Unmatched junction bases numbered 11, after V lost 10 bases and J lost 5 bases. The CDR3 region has the DNA TGTGCCACGGGTGAGGACAGGGGGATCCACGAGCAGTACTTC. Protein product: CATGEDRGIHEQYF.

The V gene is TRBV7-2, the J gene TRBJ2-5; 8 bases align to TRBD1. V was clipped by 4 bases and J by 2 bases; unmatched bases: 3. The length of the CDR3 is 14 residues. Germline loops: CDR1 SGHTA, CDR2 FQGNSA. CDR3 DNA sequence: TGTGCCAGCAGCTCCTGGACAGGGCAAGAGACCCAGTACTTC. Its translation is CASSSWTGQETQYF.

This sequence joins TRBV12-5 and TRBJ1-1; 8 nucleotides align to TRBD1. The CDR3 has 13 residues. Germline CDR1 LGHNT, CDR2 FRNRAP. J gave up 3 bases and V 6 bases, and 3 bases lay outside the gene matches. The CDR3 DNA follows: TGTGCTAGTGGAACAGGGGGGGACACTGAAGCTTTCTTT. It is translated as CASGTGGDTEAFF.

The rearrangement uses TRBV30 and TRBJ2-3; 9 nucleotides line up with TRBD2. Germline V gene data show CDR1 as GTSNPN and CDR2 as SVGIG (reference sequence). CDR3 length: 20 amino acids. V was clipped by 1 base and J by 1 base; unmatched bases: 18. CDR3 sequence: CAWSGTGTSTEWNGTDTQYF. CDR3 bases: TGTGCCTGGAGTGGAACCGGGACTAGCACTGAGTGGAACGGCACAGATACGCAGTATTTT.